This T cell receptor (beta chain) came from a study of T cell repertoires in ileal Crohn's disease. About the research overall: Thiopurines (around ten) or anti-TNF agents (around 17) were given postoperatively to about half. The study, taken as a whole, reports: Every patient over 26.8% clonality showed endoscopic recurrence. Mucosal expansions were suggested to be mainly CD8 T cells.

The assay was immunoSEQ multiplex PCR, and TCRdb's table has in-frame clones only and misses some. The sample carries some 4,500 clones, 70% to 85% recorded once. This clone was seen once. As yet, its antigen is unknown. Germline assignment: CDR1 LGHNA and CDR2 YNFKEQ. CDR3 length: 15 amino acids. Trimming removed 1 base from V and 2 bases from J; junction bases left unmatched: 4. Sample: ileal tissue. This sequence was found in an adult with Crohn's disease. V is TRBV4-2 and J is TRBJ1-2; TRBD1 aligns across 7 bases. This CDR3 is CASSQGGTENYGYTF. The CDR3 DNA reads TGTGCCAGCAGCCAAGGGGGGACAGAAAACTATGGCTACACCTTC.